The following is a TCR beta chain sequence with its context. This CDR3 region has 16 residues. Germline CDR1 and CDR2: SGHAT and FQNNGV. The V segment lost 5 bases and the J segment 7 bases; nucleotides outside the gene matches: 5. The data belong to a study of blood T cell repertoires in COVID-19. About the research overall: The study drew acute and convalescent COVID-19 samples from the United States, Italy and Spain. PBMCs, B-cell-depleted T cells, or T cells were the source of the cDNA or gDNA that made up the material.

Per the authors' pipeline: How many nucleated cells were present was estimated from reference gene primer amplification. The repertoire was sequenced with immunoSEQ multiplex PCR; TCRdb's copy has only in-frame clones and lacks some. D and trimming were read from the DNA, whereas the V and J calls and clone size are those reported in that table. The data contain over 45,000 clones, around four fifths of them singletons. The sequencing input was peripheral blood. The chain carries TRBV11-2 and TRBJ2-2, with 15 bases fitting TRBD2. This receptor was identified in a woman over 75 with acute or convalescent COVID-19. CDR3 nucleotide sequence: TGTGCCAGCAGCCCAAGGACTAGCGGGGGGGTCGGGGAGCTGTTTTTT. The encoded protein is CASSPRTSGGVGELFF.